These T cell receptor beta chains were read from a single sample in a study of blood T cell repertoires in COVID-19. The protocol was immunoSEQ multiplex PCR, while the TCRdb copy is restricted to in-frame clones and leaves out a portion. Among approximately 190,000 clones, 86% were seen once, and the ten largest hold around 23%. Sample: PBMCs or T cells enriched from blood (not recorded which). Every receptor here comes from a woman aged 40 to 50 in a cohort exposed to, infected with or recovered from COVID-19 (not recorded which). The CDR3 runs from the conserved cysteine through the conserved F or W. The D gene is left open where the match is weak. Not all rows give a size; the values are once, few, many and, for expanded clones, a class.

j_call,v_call,clone_size,d_call,cdr3_nt,cdr3_aa
TRBJ2-1,TRBV9,NA,NA,TGTGCCAGCAGCGTAGTCGAGTTATCGGGCAATGAGCAGTTCTTC,CASSVVELSGNEQFF
TRBJ2-1,TRBV11-3,once,NA,TGTGCCAGCAGCTTCTCAGGGTCCAACAATGAGCAGTTCTTC,CASSFSGSNNEQFF
TRBJ2-7,TRBV7-9,once,TRBD2,TGTGCCAGCACCGGGGGCGCAGCGGGAGTGGTTGAGCAGTACTTC,CASTGGAAGVVEQYF
TRBJ2-7,TRBV7-9,once,TRBD2,TGTGCCAGCAGCCCGAGCGGGAGAACTTACGAGCAGTACTTC,CASSPSGRTYEQYF
TRBJ1-3,TRBV9,NA,NA,TGTGCCAGCAGCGTAGGGATCACAGGGAAACATCTAAACACCATATATTTT,CASSVGITGKHLNTIYF
TRBJ1-3,TRBV19,NA,TRBD1,TGTGCCAGTACTTGGACAGGGAGCTCTGGAAACACCATATATTTT,CASTWTGSSGNTIYF
TRBJ1-2,TRBV6-6,NA,TRBD1,TGTGCCAGCAGCCCGACAGGGCGGGATGGCTACACCTTC,CASSPTGRDGYTF
TRBJ2-2,TRBV12-3/TRBV12-4,NA,NA,TGTGCCAGCAGTTTGGCAGGGGCCGGGGAGCTGTTTTTT,CASSLAGAGELFF
TRBJ1-1,TRBV6-5,NA,NA,TGTGCCAGCAGTTACTCCGGACACCCGAACACTGAAGCTTTCTTT,CASSYSGHPNTEAFF
TRBJ1-6,TRBV6-5,NA,NA,TGTGCCACCAGCGACGATAGGACAGACAATTCACCCCTCCACTTT,CATSDDRTDNSPLHF
TRBJ1-6,TRBV15,NA,TRBD1,TGTGCCACCAGCACAGGGGACAGGGGCAGTAATTCACCCCTCCACTTT,CATSTGDRGSNSPLHF
TRBJ2-1,TRBV24-1,NA,NA,TGTGCCACCAGTGATAGGGCTAGCGTAAATGAGCAGTTCTTC,CATSDRASVNEQFF